The clone carrying this T cell receptor (beta chain) appeared many times. Its antigen is currently unknown. This specimen belongs to a study of CD8+ T cells in alopecia areata. Study-level background: Oral tofacitinib, 5 to 10 mg twice daily, was given in an open-label trial. The study, taken as a whole, reports: For patients receiving tofacitinib, scalp clonality and expanded CD8+ clones among the top 100 significantly decreased.

Treatment of the sample: oral pan-JAK inhibitor, 5-10 mg twice daily. V dropped 3 bases and J dropped 3 bases, with 9 bases sitting between them. Germline V gives CDR1 LNHDA, CDR2 SQIVND (reference sequence). The CDR3 is made up of 14 amino acids. RNA extraction was followed by reverse transcription into cDNA, which acted as the sequencing template. The table came from immunoSEQ multiplex PCR; TCRdb's copy has only in-frame clones and leaves some out. The sample records over 150,000 clones, roughly 50% being singletons. This chain joins TRBV19 and TRBJ2-1; no clear D gene. This sample comprised CD8+ T cells sorted from blood, obtained at week 24, from a patient treated with tofacitinib. The TCR sequence derives from a human donor with alopecia areata. CDR3 nucleotides: TGTGCCAGTAGTATCGCCGGGTACTACAATGAGCAGTTCTTC. Its translation is CASSIAGYYNEQFF.